These 27 T cell receptor beta chains were all obtained from the same sample, sequenced in a study of CXCR3-negative and CXCR3-positive naive CD8 T cells. Regarding the study as a whole: CXCR3-expressing naive cells carried TRB CDR3s more hydrophobic than those of CXCR3-negative naive cells.

Their antigens are not known. It was by 5' RACE with UMI labels that the TRB cDNA libraries were prepared. TCRdb reprocessed the 5' RACE reads, keeping one entry per CDR3 protein, no DNA. The sample has 100,000 to 150,000 distinct CDR3 sequences. Sequences were obtained from naive CXCR3+ CD8+ T cells from blood. The subset: CD45RO-CCR7+CD27+CD95- naive CD8+ T cells expressing CXCR3 (TNR3+). Receptor source: a human donor in good health. Some clones in this sample may be carry-over from other donors' samples.

The V gene is TRBV4-3, the J gene TRBJ1-2. This CDR3 spans 15 amino acids. Germline CDR1 LGHNA, CDR2 YSLEER. Here the CDR3 reads CASSQAFGGVYGYTF.

The chain links TRBV3-1 to TRBJ2-2; TCRdb gives TRBD2 as the D gene, but with no DNA this cannot be confirmed. CDR1 and CDR2 (germline): LGHDT, YNNKEL (reference sequence). This CDR3 contains 16 residues. The CDR3 loop reads CASSPTSGGIAGELFF.

J is TRBJ2-7 and V is TRBV7-8; TCRdb calls TRBD1, which cannot be checked without DNA. The CDR3 totals 15 residues. The V gene's germline CDR1 is SGHVS and CDR2 FQNEAQ. The CDR3 reads CASRLQGAVNYEQYF.

The rearrangement uses TRBV28 and TRBJ2-7; the D gene TCRdb calls, TRBD1, cannot be checked with no DNA. The V gene's germline CDR1 is MDHEN and CDR2 SYDVKM. The CDR3 spans 13 residues. This CDR3 is CASTLTGSYEQYF.

This chain joins TRBV3-1 and TRBJ2-1. This CDR3 is built from 13 residues. Per the germline V gene, CDR1 is LGHDT and CDR2 is YNNKEL (reference sequence). The CDR3 here is CASRSSLHNEQFF.

The gene calls are TRBV7-9 and TRBJ1-1. The germline CDR1 and CDR2 sequences are SEHNR and FQNEAQ (reference sequence). The CDR3 has 13 amino acids. The CDR3 reads CASFQLDHTEAFF.

The chain links TRBV27 to TRBJ2-3; TCRdb indicates TRBD2, and absent DNA this call remains unverified. Germline V lookup: CDR1 MNHEY, CDR2 SMNVEV (reference sequence). The CDR3 runs to 18 residues. CDR3 in amino acids: CASSLSSSGDWPTDTQYF.

This rearrangement joins TRBV19 to TRBJ2-1. Germline V gives CDR1 LNHDA, CDR2 SQIVND (reference sequence). The CDR3 is made up of 14 amino acids. Here the CDR3 reads CASSIGSGVNEQFF.

The chain carries TRBV28 and TRBJ2-7; TCRdb's assignment of TRBD2 cannot be checked, as there is no DNA. This CDR3 has 15 amino acids. Germline V CDR1 and CDR2: MDHEN, SYDVKM. The chain's CDR3 is CASSPGTRMNYEQYF.

The chain uses TRBV10-3 and TRBJ2-7; the D call of TRBD2 rests on TCRdb alone, since no DNA is present to check it. Germline V gene data show CDR1 as ENHRY and CDR2 as SYGVKD. This CDR3 region has 18 residues. The CDR3 protein is CAISESGTSGLSSYEQYF.

The rearrangement links TRBV6-2 or TRBV6-3 to TRBJ2-7; as DNA is missing, the TRBD1 call by TCRdb cannot be tested. This CDR3 contains 14 residues. Per the germline V gene, CDR1 is MNHEY and CDR2 is SVGEGT. CDR3 sequence: CASSHGQGADEQYF.

This rearrangement joins TRBV27 to TRBJ2-1; TCRdb lists TRBD1, though no DNA is available to test this call. This CDR3 comprises 14 residues. Germline V gene lookup returns CDR1 MNHEY and CDR2 SMNVEV (reference sequence). The CDR3 sequence is CASEPGGSHNEQFF.

V and J are TRBV10-3 and TRBJ2-7. This CDR3 spans 14 amino acids. Germline lookup yields CDR1 ENHRY and CDR2 SYGVKD. CDR3 sequence reads: CAISDSDSSYEQYF.

This chain connects TRBV4-2 to TRBJ2-1. Per the germline V gene, CDR1 is LGHNA and CDR2 is YNFKEQ. The CDR3 is made up of 15 amino acids. The CDR3 here is CASSPEFSSYNEQFF.

The chain recombines TRBV23-1 with TRBJ2-1; absent DNA, TCRdb's TRBD1 call cannot be checked. TRBV23-1 is known as an ORF, though its function is uncertain. The CDR3 length is 18 residues. The CDR3: CASSQSTGGQGSYNEQFF.

V gene TRBV3-1 combines with J gene TRBJ2-4. The CDR3 is 11 residues long. Germline assignment: CDR1 LGHDT and CDR2 YNNKEL (reference sequence). The CDR3 here is CASSHAWVLYF. Using reference TRBV3-1 and TRBJ2-4 for the parts outside the CDR3, the full variable domain is DTAVSQTPKYLVTQMGNDKSIKCEQNLGHDTMYWYKQDSKKFLKIMFSYNNKELIINETVPNRFSPKSPDKAHLNLHINSLELGDSAVYFCASSHAWVLYFGAGTRLSVL.

The V gene is TRBV15, the J gene TRBJ2-5. Per the germline V gene, CDR1 is LNHNV and CDR2 is YYDKDF (reference sequence). The CDR3 spans 15 residues. The CDR3: CATSRDKAGQETQYF.

The chain recombines TRBV5-1 with TRBJ2-1; TCRdb returns TRBD2, unconfirmable since there is no DNA. The CDR3 has 15 amino acids. Germline V gives CDR1 SGHRS, CDR2 YFSETQ. CDR3 sequence reads: CASGLLAGAYNEQFF.

V and J are TRBV6-2 or TRBV6-3 and TRBJ2-1; TCRdb's assignment of TRBD1 cannot be checked, as there is no DNA. Looked up from germline, CDR1 is MNHEY and CDR2 is SVGEGT. The CDR3 is 14 residues long. The CDR3 sequence: CASSYPTGYNEQFF.

This rearrangement joins TRBV10-3 to TRBJ2-7; TCRdb's D call, TRBD1, is unchecked because there is no DNA. Germline CDR1 ENHRY, CDR2 SYGVKD. This CDR3 is 14 amino acids long. The CDR3 reads CAIRQTGLIYEQYF.

V gene TRBV25-1 combines with J gene TRBJ2-7. The CDR3 sequence is 14 residues long. Per the germline V gene, CDR1 is MGHDK and CDR2 is SYGVNS. CDR3 sequence reads: CASSGSASGHEQYF.

The CDR3 sequence: CASSTEDRVEDTQYF. The chain recombines TRBV5-5 with TRBJ2-3; TCRdb selects TRBD1, and the lack of DNA leaves this call unchecked. CDR1 and CDR2 (germline): SGHKS, YYEKEE (reference sequence). The CDR3 has 15 residues.

The rearrangement links TRBV28 to TRBJ2-7; TCRdb selects TRBD1, and the lack of DNA leaves this call unchecked. The V gene's germline CDR1 is MDHEN and CDR2 SYDVKM. This CDR3 has 15 amino acids. CDR3 region: CASSPLRGDPYEQYF.

This sequence joins TRBV7-9 and TRBJ2-7; TCRdb selects TRBD2, and the lack of DNA leaves this call unchecked. The CDR3 is 14 residues long. Germline V CDR1 and CDR2: SEHNR, FQNEAQ (reference sequence). The CDR3 is CASSPGPTYYEQYF. Variable domain in full (rest from reference TRBV7-9 and TRBJ2-7): DTGVSQNPRHKITKRGQNVTFRCDPISEHNRLYWYRQTLGQGPEFLTYFQNEAQLEKSRLLSDRFSAERPKGSFSTLEIQRTEQGDSAMYLCASSPGPTYYEQYFGPGTRLTVT.

The rearrangement uses TRBV12-3 or TRBV12-4 and TRBJ1-5. This CDR3 has 15 amino acids. The CDR3 here is CASSLESFRNQPQHF.

The rearrangement links TRBV19 to TRBJ2-1. Germline values: CDR1 LNHDA, CDR2 SQIVND (reference sequence). The CDR3 length is 14 residues. CDR3 protein: CASSIASDYNEQFF.

The chain recombines TRBV29-1 with TRBJ2-3; TCRdb selects TRBD1, and the lack of DNA leaves this call unchecked. The CDR3 sequence is 14 residues long. Germline V gene sequence: CDR1 SQVTM, CDR2 ANQGSEA. CDR3 residues: CSGIQGFSTDTQYF.